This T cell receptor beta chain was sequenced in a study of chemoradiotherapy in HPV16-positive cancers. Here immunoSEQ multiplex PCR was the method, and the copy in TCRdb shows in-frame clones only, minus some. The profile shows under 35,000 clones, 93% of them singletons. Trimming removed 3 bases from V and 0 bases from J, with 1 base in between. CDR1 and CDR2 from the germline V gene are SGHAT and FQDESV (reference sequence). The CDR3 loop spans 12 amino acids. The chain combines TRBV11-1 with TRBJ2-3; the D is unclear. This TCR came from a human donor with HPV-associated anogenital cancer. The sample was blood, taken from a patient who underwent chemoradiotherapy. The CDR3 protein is CASSFSTDTQYF. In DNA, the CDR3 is TGTGCCAGCAGCTTTAGCACAGATACGCAGTATTTT.